Presented here are 13 T cell receptor beta chains from one specimen sequenced in a study of OX40 agonist ivuxolimab in advanced cancers. Profiling relied on immunoSEQ multiplex PCR, and the TCRdb table lists in-frame clones only, not all of them. The top ten clones hold 11% to 15% of a sample with 45,000 to 65,000 clones, about nine tenths of them seen once. The sequenced sample was CD4+ or CD8+ T cells sorted from blood, obtained in a trial of the OX40 agonist ivuxolimab. The receptors originated from an adult with an advanced solid tumor such as melanoma, head and neck, liver or kidney cancer.

The chain uses TRBV19 and TRBJ1-1, with 7 bases aligning to TRBD1. J gave up 5 bases and V 10 bases, and 13 bases lay outside the gene matches. The CDR3 spans 14 residues. CDR1 is LNHDA and CDR2 is SQIVND in the germline V gene (reference sequence). In nucleotides, the CDR3 is TGTGCCACCAGCCTACAGGGGAGGGGGACTGAAGCTTTCTTT. It codes for CATSLQGRGTEAFF.

The rearrangement links TRBV16 to TRBJ1-5; D gene uncertain. Trimming took 0 bases from V and 1 from J, leaving 7 bases between them. The CDR3 totals 15 residues. Germline V gene sequence: CDR1 KGHSY, CDR2 FQNENV. The CDR3 sequence: CASSQSTDSNQPQHF. For the CDR3, the DNA is TGTGCCAGCAGCCAATCGACGGACAGCAATCAGCCCCAGCATTTT.

This chain connects TRBV18 to TRBJ2-1; TRBD2 aligns across 7 bases. J was trimmed by 3 bases and V by 3 bases; bases with no gene match: 2. Germline loops: CDR1 KGHSH, CDR2 LQKENI. The CDR3 is 14 amino acids. In DNA, the CDR3 is TGTGCCAGCTCACCCAGCGGGGACTACAATGAGCAGTTCTTC. Its translation is CASSPSGDYNEQFF.

The gene calls are TRBV7-3 and TRBJ2-6, with no clear D. This CDR3 comprises 18 residues. Germline V gene data show CDR1 as SGHTA and CDR2 as FQGTGA. Between the trimmed V and J ends, which lost 5 bases and 5 bases, there was a span of 22 bases. The CDR3 region has the DNA TGTGCCAGCAGCAGCACGATACGCTTACAAAGTCGGGCCAACGTCCTGACTTTC. Translated, it gives CASSSTIRLQSRANVLTF.

The chain's CDR3 is CASSQYLENTEAFF. For the CDR3, the DNA is TGCGCCAGCAGCCAATACCTCGAGAACACTGAAGCTTTCTTT. This rearrangement joins TRBV4-1 to TRBJ1-1; D gene unclear. The CDR3 loop spans 14 amino acids. The germline gives CDR1 MGHRA, CDR2 YSYEKL. V gave up 2 bases and J gave up 1 base, with 8 bases separating them.

The V call is TRBV4-1, the J call TRBJ1-1; D ambiguous. This CDR3 has 13 residues. CDR1 and CDR2 (germline): MGHRA, YSYEKL. V was pared by 4 bases and J by 0 bases, with 6 bases between. CDR3 protein: CASSLDMNTEAFF. The CDR3 region has the DNA TGCGCCAGCAGCCTAGACATGAACACTGAAGCTTTCTTT.

This clone is medium-sized. The chain couples TRBV7-6 to TRBJ1-3, with 8 positions matching TRBD1. With V trimmed by 5 bases and J by 0 bases, 6 bases remained unmatched. CDR3 length: 16 amino acids. Germline lookup yields CDR1 SGHVS and CDR2 FNYEAQ. In DNA form, the CDR3 reads TGTGCCAGCAGCAGTCGACAGGGGCTCTCTGGAAACACCATATATTTT. Translated: CASSSRQGLSGNTIYF.

The genes are TRBV29-1 and TRBJ2-3; maybe TRBD2 (5 bases). V gave up 7 bases and J gave up 5 bases, with 16 bases separating them. The germline gives CDR1 SQVTM, CDR2 ANQGSEA. CDR3 length equals 13 residues. This chain's CDR3 is CSARIGLIDTQYF. The CDR3 DNA follows: TGCAGCGCCCGAATAGGACTGATAGATACGCAGTATTTT.

The DNA of the CDR3 is TGTGCCAGCAGCGAGGGCCCGGGGATAGAGCAGTACTTC. This sequence encodes CASSEGPGIEQYF. This rearrangement joins TRBV7-9 to TRBJ2-7, with D tentatively TRBD2 (5 bases). This CDR3 comprises 13 residues. Germline lookup yields CDR1 SEHNR and CDR2 FQNEAQ (reference sequence). Trimming took off 5 bases at V and 7 bases at J, with 15 bases between the two ends.

The V gene is TRBV27, the J gene TRBJ2-1, with D perhaps TRBD1 (6 bases). Germline loops: CDR1 MNHEY, CDR2 SMNVEV (reference sequence). This CDR3 is built from 16 residues. The V end lost 0 bases, the J end lost 6 bases, and 15 bases lay between the germline ends. The CDR3 DNA follows: TGTGCCAGCAGTTTATCTGCGACAGGAGGATCCAATGAGCAGTTCTTC. Translation gives CASSLSATGGSNEQFF.

This rearrangement joins TRBV4-1 to TRBJ2-7, with D possibly TRBD2 on 5 matching bases. This CDR3 region has 14 residues. Trimming took 3 bases from V and 5 from J, leaving 14 bases between them. In germline, CDR1 is MGHRA, CDR2 YSYEKL. In DNA form, the CDR3 reads TGCGCCAGCAGCCACGGACTTGGTACGAACGAGCAGTACTTC. It specifies CASSHGLGTNEQYF.

The V call is TRBV11-2, the J call TRBJ1-1; the D is unclear. Between the trimmed V and J ends, which lost 3 bases and 4 bases, there was a span of 12 bases. This CDR3 is built from 14 residues. CDR1 and CDR2 (germline): SGHAT, FQNNGV. The CDR3, as DNA: TGTGCCAGCAGCTTGGGTGCGATAGGCACTGAAGCTTTCTTT. Protein product: CASSLGAIGTEAFF. The full variable domain, with the rest looked up from reference TRBV11-2 and TRBJ1-1, is EAGVAQSPRYKIIEKRQSVAFWCNPISGHATLYWYQQILGQGPKLLIQFQNNGVVDDSQLPKDRFSAERLKGVDSTLKIQPAKLEDSAVYLCASSLGAIGTEAFFGQGTRLTVV.

The V and J genes are TRBV7-2 and TRBJ1-2; 7 bases are a match to TRBD1. In germline, CDR1 is SGHTA, CDR2 FQGNSA. J gave up 4 bases and V 4 bases, and 6 bases lay outside the gene matches. The CDR3 has 14 residues. CDR3 in amino acids: CASSSTGQIYGYTF. The DNA for the CDR3 is TGTGCCAGCAGCTCCACGGGACAGATCTATGGCTACACCTTC. Full variable domain (rest looked up from reference TRBV7-2 and TRBJ1-2): GAGVSQSPSNKVTEKGKDVELRCDPISGHTALYWYRQSLGQGLEFLIYFQGNSAPDKSGLPSDRFSAERTGGSVSTLTIQRTQQEDSAVYLCASSSTGQIYGYTFGSGTRLTVV.